Described below is a single TCR beta chain sequence and its context. This sample stems from a study of shared clonotypes between healthy human individuals. The V and J ends lost 3 bases and 3 bases, in that order; junction bases with no gene match: 12. Germline CDR1 reads LNHDA; CDR2 reads SQIVND (reference sequence). This CDR3 has 18 amino acids. Assay execution proceeded at the deep level. Using immunoSEQ multiplex PCR, the repertoire was profiled, and TCRdb retains in-frame clones only, with some absent. Of about 2.4 million clones listed, under 95% were seen once; the top ten hold around 0.4%. The sequencing input was naive CD4+ T cells from PBMCs. Subset: CD45RA+ positively selected. J is TRBJ1-5 and V is TRBV19; 9 nucleotides line up with TRBD1. The sequence was collected from a man aged 18-30 years in good health. Some clones in this sample may be carry-over from other donors' samples. The CDR3 DNA follows: TGTGCCAGTAGTATTTACGGGTCCGGGACAGGGAACAATCAGCCCCAGCATTTT. The encoded protein is CASSIYGSGTGNNQPQHF.